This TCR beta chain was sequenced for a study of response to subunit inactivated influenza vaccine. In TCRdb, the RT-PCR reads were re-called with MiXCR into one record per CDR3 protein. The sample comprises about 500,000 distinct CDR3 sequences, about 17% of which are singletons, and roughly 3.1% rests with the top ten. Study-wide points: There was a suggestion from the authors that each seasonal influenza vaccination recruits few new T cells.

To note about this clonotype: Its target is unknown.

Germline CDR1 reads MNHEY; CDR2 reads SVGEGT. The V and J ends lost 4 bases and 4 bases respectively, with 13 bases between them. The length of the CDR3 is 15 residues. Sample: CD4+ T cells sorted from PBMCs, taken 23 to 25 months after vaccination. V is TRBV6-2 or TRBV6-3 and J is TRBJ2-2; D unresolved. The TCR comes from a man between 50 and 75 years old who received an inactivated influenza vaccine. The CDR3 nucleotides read TGTGCCAGCAGTTTGCTAAGGTCTTCCACCGGGGAGCTGTTTTTT. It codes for CASSLLRSSTGELFF.